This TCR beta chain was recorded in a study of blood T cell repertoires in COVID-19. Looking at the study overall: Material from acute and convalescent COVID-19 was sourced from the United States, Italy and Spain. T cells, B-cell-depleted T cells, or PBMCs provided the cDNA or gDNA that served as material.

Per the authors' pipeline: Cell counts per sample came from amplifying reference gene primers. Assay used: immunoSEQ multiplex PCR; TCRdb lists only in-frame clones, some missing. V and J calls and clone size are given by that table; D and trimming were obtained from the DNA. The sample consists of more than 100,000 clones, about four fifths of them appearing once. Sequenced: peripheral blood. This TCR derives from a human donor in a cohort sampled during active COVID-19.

CDR3 nucleotides: TGTGCCAGCAGCTTCACAGTCAACACTGAAGCTTTCTTT. It is translated as CASSFTVNTEAFF. The chain carries TRBV7-9 and TRBJ1-1; D remains unclear. CDR1 is SEHNR and CDR2 is FQNEAQ in the germline V gene (reference sequence). V was shortened by 3 bases and J by 2 bases, with 7 bases between the two germline ends. CDR3 length: 13 amino acids.